The 29 T cell receptor beta chains below were found in one sample sequenced in a study of T cell changes during pregnancy in multiple sclerosis. Only in-frame clones appear in the TCRdb table, and some are missing; sequencing was by immunoSEQ multiplex PCR. The sample includes 30,000 to 35,000 clones, about 91% of them seen just once. The specimen comprised CD8+ T cells from peripheral blood mononuclear cells, sampled in the first trimester of pregnancy. Receptors were obtained from a female donor with multiple sclerosis, enrolled in a pregnancy study.

V and J are TRBV7-2 and TRBJ2-7; 9 bases align to TRBD1. CDR1 is SGHTA and CDR2 is FQGNSA in the germline V gene. Trimming took 3 bases from V and 4 from J; bases not matched to a gene: 4. The CDR3 runs 14 residues. CDR3 coding DNA: TGTGCCAGCAGCTTCCAACAGGGGGCATACGAGCAGTACTTC. The encoded protein is CASSFQQGAYEQYF.

Remarks on this clone: One end of the junction does not line up with germline, which may come from a read error. The J gene is TRBJ2-7, the V gene TRBV2; D gene uncertain. The CDR3 totals 14 residues. Germline assignment: CDR1 SNHLY and CDR2 FYNNEI. The CDR3: CASREDWSSYEQYF. The CDR3 DNA follows: TGTGCCAGCAGGGAAGACTGGAGCTCCTACGAGCAGTACTTC.

The chain carries TRBV27 and TRBJ2-1, with 11 nucleotides matching TRBD2. The J segment lost 4 bases and the V segment lost 1 base, leaving 3 bases of the junction unmatched. Germline V CDR1 and CDR2: MNHEY, SMNVEV (reference sequence). The CDR3 is made up of 16 amino acids. As DNA, the CDR3 is TGTGCCAGCAGTTTATTGCGGACTAGCGGGTACAATGAGCAGTTCTTC. This translates into CASSLLRTSGYNEQFF.

The genes are TRBV12-5 and TRBJ1-1; no clear D gene. This CDR3 contains 12 residues. Germline CDR1 and CDR2: LGHNT and FRNRAP. V dropped 3 bases and J dropped 5 bases, with 7 bases sitting between them. CDR3 DNA sequence: TGTGCTAGTGGTTTCGGGAGGACTGAAGCTTTCTTT. Amino acid sequence: CASGFGRTEAFF.

V is TRBV30 and J is TRBJ1-1; 9 positions agree with TRBD1. The V and J ends lost 1 base and 8 bases, in that order; junction bases with no gene match: 11. This CDR3 is 15 amino acids long. The germline V gene encodes CDR1 GTSNPN and CDR2 SVGIG (reference sequence). The CDR3 loop is CAWSAGQGWLMEAFF. The DNA of the CDR3 is TGTGCCTGGAGTGCGGGACAGGGTTGGCTAATGGAAGCTTTCTTT.

The chain couples TRBV15 to TRBJ2-7, with 8 bases that match TRBD2. The CDR3 is 14 residues long. V shed 2 bases and J 5 bases; nucleotides not matched to a gene: 5. Germline V gives CDR1 LNHNV, CDR2 YYDKDF (reference sequence). CDR3: CATSRPGRENEQYF. Written as DNA, the CDR3 is TGTGCCACCAGCAGACCCGGGAGGGAGAACGAGCAGTACTTC. Full variable domain (rest looked up from reference TRBV15 and TRBJ2-7): DAMVIQNPRYQVTQFGKPVTLSCSQTLNHNVMYWYQQKSSQAPKLLFHYYDKDFNNEADTPDNFQSRRPNTSFCFLDIRSPGLGDTAMYLCATSRPGRENEQYFGPGTRLTVT.

The rearrangement joins TRBV6-5 to TRBJ1-1; TRBD1 might be the D (6 bases). With 0 bases removed from V and 3 bases from J, the gap between germline ends came to 11 bases. CDR1 is MNHEY, CDR2 SVGAGI, per germline. CDR3 length equals 15 residues. The CDR3, as DNA: TGTGCCAGCAGTTACTCCATTTCAGGGGACACTGAAGCTTTCTTT. This codes for CASSYSISGDTEAFF.

The V gene is TRBV4-3, the J gene TRBJ2-5; a weak D match, TRBD2 (6 bases). The germline V and J ends were trimmed by 1 base and 5 bases, with 11 bases remaining between them. Germline assignment: CDR1 LGHNA and CDR2 YSLEER. The CDR3 covers 14 residues. The CDR3 loop is CASSQGGAGETQYF. The CDR3 coding sequence is TGCGCCAGCAGCCAAGGAGGGGCGGGGGAGACCCAGTACTTC.

This sequence joins TRBV7-5 and TRBJ2-3; TRBD2, the table's D call, was not compared with the DNA. TRBV7-5 has pseudogene status. CDR3 length: 14 residues. The chain's CDR3 is CARSLKDGADTQYF. The DNA for the CDR3 is TGTGCCAGAAGCTTAAAGGACGGGGCAGATACGCAGTATTTT.

CDR3 in DNA: TGCGCCAGCAGCTCCGGTGATACCAGCGGGAGCTACGAGCAGTACTTC. This translates into CASSSGDTSGSYEQYF. J is TRBJ2-7 and V is TRBV5-1, with 8 nucleotides matching TRBD2. CDR3 size: 16 residues. Looked up from germline, CDR1 is SGHRS and CDR2 is YFSETQ. V shed 3 bases, J shed 3 bases, and the junction held 11 bases outside the gene matches.

The chain combines TRBV27 with TRBJ2-7; the match to TRBD1 covers 8 bases. The CDR3 is made up of 14 amino acids. Germline loops: CDR1 MNHEY, CDR2 SMNVEV (reference sequence). The V and J ends lost 2 bases and 5 bases, in that order; junction bases with no gene match: 5. DNA of the CDR3: TGTGCCAGCAGTTTACAGGGGGCTGGGAACGAGCAGTACTTC. Translated, it gives CASSLQGAGNEQYF.

This sequence joins TRBV9 and TRBJ2-3, with 10 positions matching TRBD1. The germline V gene has CDR1 SGDLS and CDR2 YYNGEE. V lost 2 bases and J lost 0; bases outside the gene matches: 0. The CDR3 extends over 15 amino acids. CDR3 residues: CASSVGQGSTDTQYF. Here the CDR3 DNA reads TGTGCCAGCAGCGTGGGACAGGGGAGCACAGATACGCAGTATTTT. The full variable domain, rest sourced from reference TRBV9 and TRBJ2-3, is DSGVTQTPKHLITATGQRVTLRCSPRSGDLSVYWYQQSLDQGLQFLIQYYNGEERAKGNILERFSAQQFPDLHSELNLSSLELGDSALYFCASSVGQGSTDTQYFGPGTRLTVL.

The J gene is TRBJ2-1, the V gene TRBV30, with TRBD2 matching 7 bases. Germline trimming cut 1 base from V and 8 bases from J; bases unmatched to any gene: 2. The germline CDR1 and CDR2 sequences are GTSNPN and SVGIG (reference sequence). The CDR3 has 12 residues. CDR3 nucleotide sequence: TGTGCCTGGAGTGATGCGGGAGATGAGCAGTTCTTC. It is translated as CAWSDAGDEQFF.

The rearrangement links TRBV4-1 to TRBJ2-7; 10 bases map to TRBD1. With 3 bases clipped from V and 2 bases from J, the junction kept 7 bases outside the gene matches. Germline V lookup: CDR1 MGHRA, CDR2 YSYEKL. This CDR3 spans 16 amino acids. Here the CDR3 reads CASSQLAGTGAYEQYF. The CDR3 nucleotides read TGCGCCAGCAGCCAGTTAGCCGGGACAGGGGCCTACGAGCAGTACTTC.

This chain uses TRBV4-1 with TRBJ1-5; perhaps TRBD1 as D (5 bases). Germline CDR1 MGHRA, CDR2 YSYEKL. V lost 3 bases and J lost 7, with 16 bases in between. The CDR3 loop spans 15 amino acids. CDR3 loop: CASSQMLETAQPQHF. DNA for the CDR3: TGCGCCAGCAGCCAGATGTTGGAGACAGCCCAGCCCCAGCATTTT.

This clone was recorded once. The chain has TRBV27 and TRBJ2-1; 9 bases fit TRBD1. CDR1 is MNHEY and CDR2 is SMNVEV in the germline V gene (reference sequence). This CDR3 spans 17 amino acids. V lost 0 bases to trimming and J lost 3 bases; unmatched junction nucleotides: 6. CDR3 sequence reads: CASSLSRGTGIYNEQFF. CDR3 coding DNA: TGTGCCAGCAGTTTATCGAGGGGGACAGGGATCTACAATGAGCAGTTCTTC.

The chain employs TRBV4-1 and TRBJ2-1; 8 bases agree with TRBD2. With 0 bases clipped from V and 5 bases from J, the junction kept 9 bases outside the gene matches. The CDR3 sequence is 17 residues long. Germline V gene sequence: CDR1 MGHRA, CDR2 YSYEKL. CDR3: CASSQDLMSGSNNEQFF. For the CDR3, the DNA is TGCGCCAGCAGCCAAGATCTTATGAGCGGGAGTAACAATGAGCAGTTCTTC.

The chain employs TRBV7-2 and TRBJ2-5, with 10 bases identical to TRBD2. The CDR3 consists of 13 residues. The ends lost 4 bases at V and 5 bases at J; junction bases unmatched: 1. CDR1 is SGHTA, CDR2 FQGNSA, per germline. The DNA for the CDR3 is TGTGCCAGCAGCTCGGGACTAGCGGAGACCCAGTACTTC. Its protein is CASSSGLAETQYF.

The rearrangement links TRBV7-8 to TRBJ2-1; 9 bases match TRBD1. This CDR3 contains 16 residues. V was clipped by 5 bases and J by 2 bases; unmatched bases: 7. The germline V gene has CDR1 SGHVS and CDR2 FQNEAQ. CDR3 in DNA: TGTGCCAGCAGCCCCAACGACAGGGGGGCCTACAATGAGCAGTTCTTC. It codes for CASSPNDRGAYNEQFF.

This chain connects TRBV11-2 to TRBJ2-1; TRBD2 agrees at 7 bases. The CDR3 covers 16 residues. Germline V lookup: CDR1 SGHAT, CDR2 FQNNGV. V lost 4 bases and J lost 7; bases outside the gene matches: 13. The CDR3 loop is CASSSPVIGLVNEQFF. In nucleotides, the CDR3 is TGTGCCAGCAGCTCCCCGGTTATAGGACTAGTAAATGAGCAGTTCTTC.

The rearrangement uses TRBV27 and TRBJ2-7; 11 nucleotides line up with TRBD1. Germline lookup yields CDR1 MNHEY and CDR2 SMNVEV (reference sequence). The CDR3 is 15 amino acids. The ends lost 2 bases at V and 3 bases at J; junction bases unmatched: 3. CDR3 region: CASSLTGTGGYEQYF. The CDR3 DNA is TGTGCCAGCAGTTTAACGGGGACAGGGGGCTACGAGCAGTACTTC.

The V call is TRBV5-6, the J call TRBJ2-5; the match to TRBD1 covers 7 bases. The CDR3 is 14 residues long. V lost 4 bases and J lost 1; bases outside the gene matches: 4. Germline CDR1 and CDR2: SGHDT and YYEEEE. As DNA, the CDR3 is TGTGCCAGCAGCCAAGGGACAGCCCAAGAGACCCAGTACTTC. It translates to CASSQGTAQETQYF.

This chain uses TRBV7-9 with TRBJ2-7; 8 bases are a match to TRBD1. CDR1 and CDR2 from the germline V gene are SEHNR and FQNEAQ (reference sequence). The CDR3 runs to 14 residues. Trimming at V came to 3 bases and at J to 3 bases, leaving 4 bases not matched to a gene. For the CDR3, the DNA is TGTGCCAGCAGCTTGGACAGGGCCCACTACGAGCAGTACTTC. Translating it yields CASSLDRAHYEQYF.

The chain links TRBV27 to TRBJ2-3; TRBD2 matches 10 bases. V was clipped by 3 bases and J by 1 base; unmatched bases: 1. Germline CDR1 and CDR2: MNHEY and SMNVEV (reference sequence). The CDR3 has 15 amino acids. The CDR3 reads CASSFGTSGTDTQYF. The CDR3 DNA follows: TGTGCCAGCAGTTTCGGGACTAGCGGCACAGATACGCAGTATTTT.

V is TRBV9 and J is TRBJ2-7; TRBD2 aligns across 7 bases. The CDR3 is 18 amino acids. Losses at the gene ends were 4 bases for V and 1 base for J; bases not matched to a gene: 17. The germline gives CDR1 SGDLS, CDR2 YYNGEE. In DNA form, the CDR3 reads TGTGCCAGCAGCCTCCACCCAGAGAGCGGGGCAGAATCCTACGAGCAGTACTTC. Translation: CASSLHPESGAESYEQYF.

The chain combines TRBV4-3 with TRBJ2-7; no clear D. This CDR3 spans 16 amino acids. The germline CDR1 and CDR2 sequences are LGHNA and YSLEER. Deletions cut 0 bases from V and 5 bases from J, with 17 bases between. The CDR3 DNA reads as TGCGCCAGCAGCCAAGATCTGTCCCGGGTCTGGAACGAGCAGTACTTC. This encodes CASSQDLSRVWNEQYF.

The V gene is TRBV4-1, the J gene TRBJ2-7; a possible D gene is TRBD1 (6 bases). Trimming removed 5 bases at V and 2 bases at J, with 22 bases between. The CDR3 extends over 17 amino acids. CDR1 is MGHRA and CDR2 is YSYEKL in the germline V gene. CDR3 in DNA: TGCGCCAGCAGCGACCACCCACTCCGGGACAACCCCTACGAGCAGTACTTC. It translates to CASSDHPLRDNPYEQYF.

This chain links TRBV9 with TRBJ1-1; D is perhaps TRBD1 (6 bases). In germline, CDR1 is SGDLS, CDR2 YYNGEE. This CDR3 spans 14 amino acids. The V end was cut by 0 bases, the J end by 3 bases, with 9 bases between. CDR3 nucleotide sequence: TGTGCCAGCAGCGTAGCTGCAGGGGACACTGAAGCTTTCTTT. It yields the protein CASSVAAGDTEAFF.

The V gene is TRBV30, the J gene TRBJ1-1, with 7 bases that match TRBD1. The ends lost 2 bases at V and 3 bases at J; junction bases unmatched: 3. CDR1 is GTSNPN and CDR2 is SVGIG in the germline V gene (reference sequence). CDR3 length: 13 residues. The CDR3 nucleotides read TGTGCCTGGAGTCCACAGGGGTACACTGAAGCTTTCTTT. Amino acid sequence: CAWSPQGYTEAFF.